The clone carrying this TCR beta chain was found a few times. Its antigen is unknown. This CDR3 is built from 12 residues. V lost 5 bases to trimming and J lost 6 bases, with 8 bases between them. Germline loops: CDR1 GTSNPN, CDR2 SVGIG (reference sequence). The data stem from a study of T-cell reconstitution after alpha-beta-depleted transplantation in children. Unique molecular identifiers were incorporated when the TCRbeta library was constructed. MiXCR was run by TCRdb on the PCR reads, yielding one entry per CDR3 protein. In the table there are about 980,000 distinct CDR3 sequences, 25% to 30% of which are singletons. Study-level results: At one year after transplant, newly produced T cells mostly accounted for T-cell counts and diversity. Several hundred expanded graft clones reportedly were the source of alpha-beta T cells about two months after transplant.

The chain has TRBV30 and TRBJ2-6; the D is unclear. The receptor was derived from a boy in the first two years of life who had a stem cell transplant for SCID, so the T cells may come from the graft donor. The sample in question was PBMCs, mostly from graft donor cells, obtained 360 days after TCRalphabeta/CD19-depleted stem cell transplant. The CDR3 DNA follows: TGTGCCTGGGCGGTAGCGGCCAACGTCCTGACTTTC. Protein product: CAWAVAANVLTF.